The text below deals with one T cell receptor (beta chain). This clone was picked up one time. Its antigen has not been determined. There are no base qualities to consult, and no much larger clone falls within one base. The Qiagen DNeasy kit was used to extract genomic DNA both from unsorted PBMCs and from the negatively selected CD4+ and CD8+ fractions. TCR beta CDR3 regions were subjected to amplification by immunoSEQ multiplex PCR with primers that anneal to V and J segments. A synthetic immune receptor repertoire was used to minimize amplification bias, and any remaining bias was removed computationally after sequencing. In the original analysis: Custom Python scripts were used to quantify repertoire diversity as the Shannon entropy index. The unsorted, CD4+ and CD8+ repertoires were each analyzed separately, with the exception of combined analyses, where CD4+ and CD8+ sequences were merged in silico. Clonal expansion was defined as a frequency increase of at least 2-fold after treatment compared with C1D1, and clones undetected at baseline were assigned a pseudocount of 0.5. Singleton clones were defined as clones with 0 or 1 copy at C1D1, and non-singleton clones were defined as clones with 2 or more copies. By matching protein sequences in sorted samples from the same patient, clones expanded in unsorted samples were annotated as CD4+, CD8+ or unknown. Wilcoxon tests on paired samples were used to test diversity changes from C1D1 to C4D1. The immuneACCESS repertoire file appears here via TCRdb, limited to in-frame rearrangements. These files lack a portion of the clones; in checked studies, under half of the deficit traces to unresolved V genes, and the cause of the others is not known. V and J calls and clone size are those listed in that table; D and trimming were worked out from the DNA. Recorded for this sample are some 15,000 clones; roughly four fifths of them occurred a single time. Clones ranked in the top ten supply around 24% of the sample.

This sample was taken from a study of PD-1 blockade in classical Hodgkin lymphoma (dated by TCRdb to the early 2020s). Regarding the study in general: Nivolumab dosing was 3 mg/kg intravenously every 2 weeks, continuing until either disease progression or unacceptable toxicity. A peripheral blood immune signature of response to PD-1 blockade in classical Hodgkin lymphoma was defined using TCR beta sequencing and CyTOF. The full study reports these points: The study was limited to a single clinical trial cohort, and causes of repertoire differences, possibly disease activity or prior therapy, remained undefined. A significant rise by C4D1 was seen in CD4+ but not CD8+ TCR diversity (p=0.0027 vs p=0.16), with the rise being most apparent in complete responders (p=0.02). Newly diagnosed patients were reported to have lower baseline TCR diversity than healthy donors, and relapsed/refractory patients were reported to have lower baseline TCR diversity still. Trial patients achieving complete response had baseline diversity similar to newly diagnosed patients, whereas partial responders and progressors had significantly lower diversity. Patients starting nivolumab less than 1 year after ASCT had lower diversity and were excluded from later analyses to avoid confounding by immune reconstitution.

CDR1 and CDR2 were assigned from the germline V gene as MDHEN and SYDVKM. V is clipped by 0 bases and J by 9 bases, and the sequence between their germline boundaries is 8 bases long. The CDR3 measures 13 amino acids from cysteine to phenylalanine. Only CDR3 DNA is held: 39 bases, read in frame from base 1. This specimen's time point label, interpreted: cycle 1 day 1 (C1D1), immediately before nivolumab initiation. Every trial patient had relapsed following autologous stem cell transplantation, and prior brentuximab vedotin exposure was what differed among cohorts A, B and C. The trial cohort included 50 to 70 patients with relapsed/refractory classical Hodgkin lymphoma, and each patient had a best overall response of complete response, partial response or progressive disease. Single-agent nivolumab was administered to trial patients in the multi-cohort phase II CheckMate 205 trial. An independent review committee assessed best overall response by applying the 2007 International Working Group response criteria. PBMCs from the trial were collected at three points: immediately before nivolumab initiation (C1D1), and during therapy at cycle 2 day 1 and cycle 4 day 1. After peripheral blood was drawn into 8 mL Vacutainer Cell Preparation Tubes, PBMCs were isolated by centrifugation and then cryopreserved.

Here the sequenced sample was peripheral blood mononuclear cells (PBMCs), taken at baseline. The sequence was obtained from a human donor with classical Hodgkin lymphoma. The chain employs TRBV28 and TRBJ2-2; there is no confident call for the D gene. The CDR3 sequence is CASSLWASRELFF. The DNA reads as follows: TGTGCCAGCAGTTTATGGGCTTCGAGGGAGCTGTTTTTT.